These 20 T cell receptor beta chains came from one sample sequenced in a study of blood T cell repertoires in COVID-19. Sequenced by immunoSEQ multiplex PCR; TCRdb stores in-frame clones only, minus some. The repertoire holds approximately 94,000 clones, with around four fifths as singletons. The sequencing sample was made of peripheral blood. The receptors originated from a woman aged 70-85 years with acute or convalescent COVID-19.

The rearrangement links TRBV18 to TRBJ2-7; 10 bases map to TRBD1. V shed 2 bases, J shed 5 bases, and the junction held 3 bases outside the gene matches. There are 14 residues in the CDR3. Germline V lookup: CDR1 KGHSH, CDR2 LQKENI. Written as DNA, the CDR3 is TGTGCCAGCTCACCATTGGGACAGGGGCACGAGCAGTACTTC. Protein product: CASSPLGQGHEQYF.

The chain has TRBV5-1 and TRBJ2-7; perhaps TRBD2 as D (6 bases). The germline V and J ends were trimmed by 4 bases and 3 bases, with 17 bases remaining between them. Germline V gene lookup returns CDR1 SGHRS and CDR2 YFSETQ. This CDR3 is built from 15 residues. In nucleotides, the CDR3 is TGCGCCAGCAGCCTCGGGGGACCACAGAACTACGAGCAGTACTTC. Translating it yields CASSLGGPQNYEQYF. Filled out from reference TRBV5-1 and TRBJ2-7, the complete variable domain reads KAGVTQTPRYLIKTRGQQVTLSCSPISGHRSVSWYQQTPGQGLQFLFEYFSETQRNKGNFPGRFSGRQFSNSRSEMNVSTLELGDSALYLCASSLGGPQNYEQYFGPGTRLTVT.

The DNA of the CDR3 is TGTGCCAGCAGCCCCGTGACAGATACCTACGAGCAGTACTTC. Translating it yields CASSPVTDTYEQYF. The chain links TRBV3-1 (or the pseudogene TRBV3-2) to TRBJ2-7; possibly TRBD1 for D (5 bases). Germline V gene data show CDR1 as LGHDT and CDR2 as YNNKEL (reference sequence). The CDR3 runs to 14 residues. With 4 bases removed from V and 2 bases from J, the gap between germline ends came to 12 bases.

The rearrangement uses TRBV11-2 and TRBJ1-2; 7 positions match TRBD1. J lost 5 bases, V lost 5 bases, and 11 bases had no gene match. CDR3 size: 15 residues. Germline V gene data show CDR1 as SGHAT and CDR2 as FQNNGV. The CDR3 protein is CASSHNGQEEYGYTF. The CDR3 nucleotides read TGTGCCAGCAGCCACAACGGACAGGAAGAATATGGCTACACCTTC.

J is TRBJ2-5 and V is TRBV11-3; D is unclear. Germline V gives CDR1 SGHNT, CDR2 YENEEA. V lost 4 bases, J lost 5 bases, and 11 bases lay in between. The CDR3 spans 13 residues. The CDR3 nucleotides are TGTGCCAGCAGCTCCGGGTCTACGGAGACCCAGTACTTC. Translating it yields CASSSGSTETQYF.

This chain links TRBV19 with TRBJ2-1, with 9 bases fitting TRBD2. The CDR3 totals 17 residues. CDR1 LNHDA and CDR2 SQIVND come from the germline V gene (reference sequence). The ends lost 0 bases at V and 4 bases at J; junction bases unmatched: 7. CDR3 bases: TGTGCCAGTAGTATAGATTGGTCCAGCGGGGGGTACAATGAGCAGTTCTTC. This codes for CASSIDWSSGGYNEQFF.

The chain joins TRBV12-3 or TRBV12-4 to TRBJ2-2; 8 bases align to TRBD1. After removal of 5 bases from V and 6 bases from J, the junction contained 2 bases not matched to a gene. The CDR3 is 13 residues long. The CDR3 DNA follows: TGTGCCAGCAGTGGACAGGGTGCCGGGGAGCTGTTTTTT. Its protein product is CASSGQGAGELFF.

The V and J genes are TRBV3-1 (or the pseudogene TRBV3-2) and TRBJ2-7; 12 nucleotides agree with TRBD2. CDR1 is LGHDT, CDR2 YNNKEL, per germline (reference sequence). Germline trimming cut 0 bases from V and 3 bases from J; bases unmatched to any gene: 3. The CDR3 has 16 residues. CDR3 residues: CASSQDASGGVYEQYF. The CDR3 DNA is TGTGCCAGCAGCCAAGATGCTAGCGGGGGGGTCTACGAGCAGTACTTC.

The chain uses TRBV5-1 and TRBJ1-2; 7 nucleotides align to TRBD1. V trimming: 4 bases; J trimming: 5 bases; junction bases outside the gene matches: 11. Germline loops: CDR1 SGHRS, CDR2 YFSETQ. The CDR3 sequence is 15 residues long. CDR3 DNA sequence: TGCGCCAGCAGCCCAGGACAGGATCTTGATTATGGCTACACCTTC. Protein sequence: CASSPGQDLDYGYTF. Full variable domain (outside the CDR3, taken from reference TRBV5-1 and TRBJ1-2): KAGVTQTPRYLIKTRGQQVTLSCSPISGHRSVSWYQQTPGQGLQFLFEYFSETQRNKGNFPGRFSGRQFSNSRSEMNVSTLELGDSALYLCASSPGQDLDYGYTFGSGTRLTVV.

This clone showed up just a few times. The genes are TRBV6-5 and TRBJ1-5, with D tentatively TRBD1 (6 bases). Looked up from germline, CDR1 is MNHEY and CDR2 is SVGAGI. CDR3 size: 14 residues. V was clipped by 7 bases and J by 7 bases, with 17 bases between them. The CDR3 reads CASKVAGRGQPQHF. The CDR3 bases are TGTGCCAGCAAAGTCGCAGGGAGGGGGCAGCCCCAGCATTTT.

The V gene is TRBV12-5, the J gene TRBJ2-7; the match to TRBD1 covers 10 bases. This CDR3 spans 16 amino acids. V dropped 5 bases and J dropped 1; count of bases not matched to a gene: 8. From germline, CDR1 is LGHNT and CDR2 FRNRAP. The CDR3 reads CASGTGGTGVSYEQYF. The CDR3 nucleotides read TGTGCTAGTGGTACGGGAGGGACAGGGGTATCCTACGAGCAGTACTTC.

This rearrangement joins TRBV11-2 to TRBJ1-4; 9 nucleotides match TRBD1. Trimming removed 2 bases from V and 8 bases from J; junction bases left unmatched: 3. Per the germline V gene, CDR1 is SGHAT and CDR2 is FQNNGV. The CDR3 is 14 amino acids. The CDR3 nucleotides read TGTGCCAGCAGCTTAAGACAGGGGGACGAAAAACTGTTTTTT. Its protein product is CASSLRQGDEKLFF.

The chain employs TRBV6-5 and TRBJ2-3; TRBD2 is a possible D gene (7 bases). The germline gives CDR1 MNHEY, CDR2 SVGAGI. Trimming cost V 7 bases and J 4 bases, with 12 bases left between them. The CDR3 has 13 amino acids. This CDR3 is CASTRGGADTQYF. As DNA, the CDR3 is TGTGCCAGCACGCGAGGGGGGGCAGATACGCAGTATTTT.

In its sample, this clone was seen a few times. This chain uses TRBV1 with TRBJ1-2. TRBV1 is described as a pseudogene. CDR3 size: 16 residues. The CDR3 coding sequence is TGCACCAGCACCTCCCCGGCAACGGGAAACGACAAAGGCTACACCTTC. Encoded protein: CTSTSPATGNDKGYTF.

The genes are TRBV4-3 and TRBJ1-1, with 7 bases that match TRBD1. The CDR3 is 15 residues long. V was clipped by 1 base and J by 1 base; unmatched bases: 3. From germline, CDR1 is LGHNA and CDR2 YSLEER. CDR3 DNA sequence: TGCGCCAGCAGCCAAGGATACAGGGGGAACACTGAAGCTTTCTTT. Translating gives CASSQGYRGNTEAFF.

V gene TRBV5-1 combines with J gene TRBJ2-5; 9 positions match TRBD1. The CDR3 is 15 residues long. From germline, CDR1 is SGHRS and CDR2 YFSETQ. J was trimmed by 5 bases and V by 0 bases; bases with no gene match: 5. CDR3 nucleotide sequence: TGCGCCAGCAGCTTGGACGGACAGGGGTACGAGACCCAGTACTTC. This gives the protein CASSLDGQGYETQYF.

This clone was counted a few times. Here the CDR3 DNA reads TGCGCCAGCAATCAGGATCAAAGCGAGCAGTACGTC. Translating it yields CASNQDQSEQYV. The chain uses TRBV5-1 and TRBJ2-7; unclear D gene. The CDR3 contains 12 residues. The V end was cut by 6 bases, the J end by 6 bases, with 13 bases between. Germline V gene data show CDR1 as SGHRS and CDR2 as YFSETQ.

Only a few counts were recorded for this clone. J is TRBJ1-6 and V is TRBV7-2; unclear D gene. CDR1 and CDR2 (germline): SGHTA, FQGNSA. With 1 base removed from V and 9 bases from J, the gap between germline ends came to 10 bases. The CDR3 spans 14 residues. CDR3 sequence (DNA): TGTGCCAGCAGCTTAGTCCCGGAGGGTTCACCCCTCCACTTT. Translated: CASSLVPEGSPLHF.

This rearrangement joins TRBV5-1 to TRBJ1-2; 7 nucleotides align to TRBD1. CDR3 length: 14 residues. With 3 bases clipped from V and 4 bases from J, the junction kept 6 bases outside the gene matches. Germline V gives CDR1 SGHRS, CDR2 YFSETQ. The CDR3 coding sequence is TGCGCCAGCAGCTACGAGACAGGGAGCTATGGCTACACCTTC. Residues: CASSYETGSYGYTF.

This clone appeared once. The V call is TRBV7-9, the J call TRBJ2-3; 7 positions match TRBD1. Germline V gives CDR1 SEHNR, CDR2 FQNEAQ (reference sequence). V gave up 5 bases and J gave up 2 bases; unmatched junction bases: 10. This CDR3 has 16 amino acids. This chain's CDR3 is CASSRGQEESTDTQYF. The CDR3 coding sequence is TGTGCCAGCAGCCGCGGACAGGAAGAGTCCACAGATACGCAGTATTTT.